This T cell receptor beta chain was observed in a study of Ad26.COV2.S vaccination and SARS-CoV-2 variants. Study context: The vaccine Ad26.COV2.S was put into the muscle once, or twice with 56 days between.

Profiling relied on immunoSEQ multiplex PCR, and the TCRdb table lists in-frame clones only, not all of them. The repertoire holds 450,000 to 550,000 clones, with 89% as singletons. Germline CDR1 is KGHSH and CDR2 is LQKENI. CDR3 size: 17 residues. The V segment lost 3 bases and the J segment 1 base; nucleotides outside the gene matches: 6. Noted treatment: roughly 20 received Ad26.COV2.S at low or high dose, single or two shots; roughly 5 received placebo; per-sample allocation not given. Following the first vaccine or placebo injection, samples were taken on day 63. This clone was counted only a few times. Other DNA sequences in the sample encode the same CDR3.

The sequence derives from a person aged 18-60 years who received the Ad26.COV2.S COVID-19 vaccine or a placebo. The chain has TRBV18 and TRBJ2-3; 11 bases agree with TRBD2. Sequences were derived from peripheral blood, sampled in a trial of Ad26.COV2.S vaccine versus placebo. In DNA, the CDR3 is TGTGCCAGCTCACCTCGGTTAGCGGGGGGGCGCACAGATACGCAGTATTTT. Protein: CASSPRLAGGRTDTQYF. The full variable domain, completed using reference TRBV18 and TRBJ2-3, is NAGVMQNPRHLVRRRGQEARLRCSPMKGHSHVYWYRQLPEEGLKFMVYLQKENIIDESGMPKERFSAEFPKEGPSILRIQQVVRGDSAAYFCASSPRLAGGRTDTQYFGPGTRLTVL.